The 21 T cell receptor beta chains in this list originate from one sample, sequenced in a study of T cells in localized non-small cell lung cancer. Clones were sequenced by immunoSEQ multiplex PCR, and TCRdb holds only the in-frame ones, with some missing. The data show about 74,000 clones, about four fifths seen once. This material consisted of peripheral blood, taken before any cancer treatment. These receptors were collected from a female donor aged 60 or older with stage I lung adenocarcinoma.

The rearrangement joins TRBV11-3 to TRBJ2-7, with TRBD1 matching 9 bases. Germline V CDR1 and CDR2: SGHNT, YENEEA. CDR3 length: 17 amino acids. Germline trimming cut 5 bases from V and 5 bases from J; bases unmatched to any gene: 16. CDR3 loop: CASSPRRPGQGGDEQYF. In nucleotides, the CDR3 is TGTGCCAGCAGCCCAAGGAGGCCGGGACAGGGCGGGGACGAGCAGTACTTC.

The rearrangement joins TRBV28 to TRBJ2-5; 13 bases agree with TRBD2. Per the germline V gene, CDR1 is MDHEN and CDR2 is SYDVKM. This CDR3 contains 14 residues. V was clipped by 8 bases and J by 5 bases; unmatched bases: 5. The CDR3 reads CASGTSGNWETQYF. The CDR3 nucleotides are TGTGCCAGCGGGACTAGCGGGAATTGGGAGACCCAGTACTTC.

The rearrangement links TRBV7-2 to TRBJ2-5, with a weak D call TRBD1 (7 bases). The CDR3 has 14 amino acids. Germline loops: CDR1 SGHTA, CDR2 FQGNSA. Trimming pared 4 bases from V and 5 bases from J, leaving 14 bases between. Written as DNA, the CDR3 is TGTGCCAGCAGCTCTGCAGGGGGGTGGGAGACCCAGTACTTC. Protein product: CASSSAGGWETQYF.

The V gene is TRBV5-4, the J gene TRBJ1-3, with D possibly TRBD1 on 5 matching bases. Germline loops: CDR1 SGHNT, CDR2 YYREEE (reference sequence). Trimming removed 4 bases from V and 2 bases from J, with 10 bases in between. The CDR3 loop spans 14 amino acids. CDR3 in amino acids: CASSEDSAGNTIYF. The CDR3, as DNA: TGTGCCAGCAGCGAAGACAGTGCTGGAAACACCATATATTTT.

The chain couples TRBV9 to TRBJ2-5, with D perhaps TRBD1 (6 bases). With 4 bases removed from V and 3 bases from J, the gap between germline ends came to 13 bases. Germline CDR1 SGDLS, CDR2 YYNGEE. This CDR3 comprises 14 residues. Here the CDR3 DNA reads TGTGCCAGCAGCCCCCAACAGGGAGAAGAGACCCAGTACTTC. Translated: CASSPQQGEETQYF.

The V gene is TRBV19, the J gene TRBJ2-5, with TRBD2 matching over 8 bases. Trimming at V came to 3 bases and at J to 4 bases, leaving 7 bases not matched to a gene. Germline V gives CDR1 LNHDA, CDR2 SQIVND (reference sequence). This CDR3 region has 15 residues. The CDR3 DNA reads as TGTGCCAGTAGTATGGCGGGGGGAGGGCGAGAGACCCAGTACTTC. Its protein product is CASSMAGGGRETQYF.

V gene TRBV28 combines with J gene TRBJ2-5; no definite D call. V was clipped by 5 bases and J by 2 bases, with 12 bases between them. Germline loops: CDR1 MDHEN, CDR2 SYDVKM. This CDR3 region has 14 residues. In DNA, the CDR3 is TGTGCCAGCAGTCTACGCAGCTTTCAAGAGACCCAGTACTTC. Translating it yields CASSLRSFQETQYF.

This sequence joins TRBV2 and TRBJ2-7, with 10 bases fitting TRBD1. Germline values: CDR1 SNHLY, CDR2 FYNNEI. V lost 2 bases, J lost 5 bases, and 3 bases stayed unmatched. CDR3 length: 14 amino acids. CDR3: CASSEPGQGNEQYF. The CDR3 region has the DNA TGTGCCAGCAGTGAACCGGGACAGGGGAACGAGCAGTACTTC.

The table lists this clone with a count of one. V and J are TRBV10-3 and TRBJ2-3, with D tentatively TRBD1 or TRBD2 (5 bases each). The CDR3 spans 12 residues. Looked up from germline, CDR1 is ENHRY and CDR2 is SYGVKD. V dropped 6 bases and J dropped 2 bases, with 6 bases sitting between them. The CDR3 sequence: CAIRGTTDTQYF. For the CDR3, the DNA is TGTGCCATCAGGGGGACCACAGATACGCAGTATTTT.

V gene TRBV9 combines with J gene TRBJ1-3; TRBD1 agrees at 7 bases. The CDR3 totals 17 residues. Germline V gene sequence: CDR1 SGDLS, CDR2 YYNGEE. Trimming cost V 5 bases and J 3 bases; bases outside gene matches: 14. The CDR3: CASSALGGGVYGNTIYF. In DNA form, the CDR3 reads TGTGCCAGCAGTGCTCTGGGAGGGGGCGTTTATGGAAACACCATATATTTT.

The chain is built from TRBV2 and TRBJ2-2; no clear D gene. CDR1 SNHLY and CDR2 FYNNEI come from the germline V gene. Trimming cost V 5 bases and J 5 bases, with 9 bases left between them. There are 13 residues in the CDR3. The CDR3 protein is CASSSYSTGELFF. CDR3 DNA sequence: TGTGCCAGCAGTTCCTATTCTACCGGGGAGCTGTTTTTT.

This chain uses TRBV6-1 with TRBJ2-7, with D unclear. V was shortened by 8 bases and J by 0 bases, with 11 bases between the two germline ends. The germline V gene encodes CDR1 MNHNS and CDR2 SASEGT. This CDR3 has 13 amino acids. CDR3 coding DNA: TGTGCCAGCGGCAGTGGAAGCTCCTACGAGCAGTACTTC. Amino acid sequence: CASGSGSSYEQYF.

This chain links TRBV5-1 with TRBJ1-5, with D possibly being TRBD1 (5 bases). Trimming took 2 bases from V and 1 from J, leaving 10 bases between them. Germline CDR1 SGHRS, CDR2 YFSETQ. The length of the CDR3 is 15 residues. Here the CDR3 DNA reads TGCGCCAGCAGCTTAACCGGGACCAGCAATCAGCCCCAGCATTTT. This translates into CASSLTGTSNQPQHF. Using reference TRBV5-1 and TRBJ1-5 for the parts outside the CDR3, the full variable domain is KAGVTQTPRYLIKTRGQQVTLSCSPISGHRSVSWYQQTPGQGLQFLFEYFSETQRNKGNFPGRFSGRQFSNSRSEMNVSTLELGDSALYLCASSLTGTSNQPQHFGDGTRLSIL.

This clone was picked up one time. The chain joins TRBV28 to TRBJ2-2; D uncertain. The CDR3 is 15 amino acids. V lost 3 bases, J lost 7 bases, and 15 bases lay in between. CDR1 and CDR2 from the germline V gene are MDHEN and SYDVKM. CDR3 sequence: CASSLFPALGGELFF. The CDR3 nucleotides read TGTGCCAGCAGTTTGTTTCCGGCCTTGGGCGGGGAGCTGTTTTTT.

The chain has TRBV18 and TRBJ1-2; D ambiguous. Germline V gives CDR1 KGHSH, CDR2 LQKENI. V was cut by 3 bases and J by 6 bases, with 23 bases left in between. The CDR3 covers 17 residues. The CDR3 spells CASSPQLRQNRPDGYTF. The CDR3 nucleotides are TGTGCCAGCTCACCGCAACTTCGACAAAACCGACCCGATGGCTACACCTTC.

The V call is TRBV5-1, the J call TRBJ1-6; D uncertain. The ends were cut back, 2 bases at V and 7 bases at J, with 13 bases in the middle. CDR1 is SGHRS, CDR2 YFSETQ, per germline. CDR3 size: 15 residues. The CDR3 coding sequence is TGCGCCAGCAGCTTTACGGGCAGCACCAATTCACCCCTCCACTTT. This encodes CASSFTGSTNSPLHF. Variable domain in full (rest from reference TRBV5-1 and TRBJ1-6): KAGVTQTPRYLIKTRGQQVTLSCSPISGHRSVSWYQQTPGQGLQFLFEYFSETQRNKGNFPGRFSGRQFSNSRSEMNVSTLELGDSALYLCASSFTGSTNSPLHFGNGTRLTVT.

The CDR3 here is CASSYGTGVYGYTF. Written as DNA, the CDR3 is TGTGCCAGCAGTTACGGGACAGGGGTATATGGCTACACCTTC. The chain is built from TRBV6-5 and TRBJ1-2; 10 bases agree with TRBD1. The CDR3 is made up of 14 amino acids. Trimming removed 2 bases from V and 5 bases from J; junction bases left unmatched: 2. Germline loops: CDR1 MNHEY, CDR2 SVGAGI.

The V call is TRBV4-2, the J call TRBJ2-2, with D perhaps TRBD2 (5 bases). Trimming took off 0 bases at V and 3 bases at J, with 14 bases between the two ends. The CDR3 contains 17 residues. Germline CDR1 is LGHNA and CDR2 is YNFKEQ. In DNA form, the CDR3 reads TGTGCCAGCAGCCAAGAACTCGGAGGCACTGACACCGGGGAGCTGTTTTTT. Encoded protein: CASSQELGGTDTGELFF.

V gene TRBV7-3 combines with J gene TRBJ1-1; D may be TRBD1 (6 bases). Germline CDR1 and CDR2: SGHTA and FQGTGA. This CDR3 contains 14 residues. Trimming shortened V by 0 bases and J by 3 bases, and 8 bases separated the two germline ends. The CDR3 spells CASSLTGGDTEAFF. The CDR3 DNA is TGTGCCAGCAGCTTAACAGGGGGAGACACTGAAGCTTTCTTT.

The CDR3 loop reads CASSLSNGNTIYF. CDR3 DNA sequence: TGTGCCAGCAGCTTATCAAATGGAAACACCATATATTTT. The chain recombines TRBV7-9 with TRBJ1-3; no clear D gene. The germline V gene has CDR1 SEHNR and CDR2 FQNEAQ (reference sequence). The ends were cut back, 2 bases at V and 3 bases at J, with 5 bases in the middle. The CDR3 extends over 13 amino acids.

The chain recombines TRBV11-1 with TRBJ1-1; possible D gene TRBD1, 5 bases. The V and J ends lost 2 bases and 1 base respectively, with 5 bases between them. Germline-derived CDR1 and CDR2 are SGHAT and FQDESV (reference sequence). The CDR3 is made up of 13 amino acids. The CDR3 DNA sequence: TGTGCCAGCAGCTTAAGGGGGAACACTGAAGCTTTCTTT. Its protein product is CASSLRGNTEAFF.